This is a list of T cell receptor beta chains from one sample in a study of beta chain features in type 1 diabetes. Generated by immunoSEQ multiplex PCR, the TCRdb table keeps only in-frame clones and is missing some. The table records 900,000 or so clones, around a sixth of them present only once. Sequencing was performed on naive CD4+ T cells from blood. The receptor set was obtained from a woman between 18 and 29 years old in good health. Both conserved end residues are part of each CDR3. Each record gives: CDR3 length, clone size, D gene, J gene, V gene, CDR3 protein, CDR3 DNA. The D gene is left open where the match is weak. Some rows mark clone size as missing; the rest say once, few, many or name a class of expanded clone.

length: 16; size: few; D: TRBD2; J: TRBJ2-1; V: TRBV19; CDR3: CASTIERTSPYNEQFF; DNA: TGTGCCAGTACCATCGAAAGGACTAGTCCCTACAATGAGCAGTTCTTC
length: 14; size: few; D: -; J: TRBJ2-7; V: TRBV5-1; CDR3: CASSLATGTYEQYF; DNA: TGCGCCAGCAGCTTGGCTACTGGGACCTACGAGCAGTACTTC
length: 18; size: -; D: TRBD2; J: TRBJ2-3; V: TRBV11-2; CDR3: CASSSRGTSGRSPDTQYF; DNA: TGTGCCAGCAGCTCGAGGGGGACTAGCGGGAGATCCCCAGATACGCAGTATTTT
length: 13; size: few; D: TRBD2; J: TRBJ2-5; V: TRBV4-3; CDR3: CASSLGLVETQYF; DNA: TGCGCCAGCAGCCTAGGACTAGTGGAGACCCAGTACTTC
length: 13; size: few; D: -; J: TRBJ1-1; V: TRBV28; CDR3: CASSPGSRAEAFF; DNA: TGTGCCAGCAGTCCAGGGTCACGGGCTGAAGCTTTCTTT
length: 13; size: -; D: -; J: TRBJ1-3; V: TRBV25-1; CDR3: CASQGGHGNTIYF; DNA: TGTGCCAGCCAGGGAGGGCATGGAAACACCATATATTTT
length: 12; size: -; D: TRBD2; J: TRBJ2-1; V: TRBV2; CDR3: CASGGLAGKQFF; DNA: TGTGCCAGCGGCGGACTAGCGGGGAAGCAGTTCTTC
length: 16; size: few; D: TRBD2; J: TRBJ2-1; V: TRBV5-1; CDR3: CASSPRLLAGYNEQFF; DNA: TGCGCCAGCAGCCCCCGTCTGCTAGCGGGGTACAATGAGCAGTTCTTC
length: 12; size: few; D: -; J: TRBJ2-1; V: TRBV9; CDR3: CASSVVGGEQFF; DNA: TGTGCCAGCAGCGTAGTTGGGGGTGAGCAGTTCTTC
length: 14; size: -; D: -; J: TRBJ2-7; V: TRBV27; CDR3: CASSFGGHTYEQYF; DNA: TGTGCCAGCAGTTTTGGAGGACATACCTACGAGCAGTACTTC
length: 14; size: -; D: TRBD2; J: TRBJ2-1; V: TRBV6-4; CDR3: CASSDGGRSNEQFF; DNA: TGTGCCAGCAGTGACGGCGGGAGAAGCAATGAGCAGTTCTTC
length: 18; size: few; D: TRBD1; J: TRBJ2-1; V: TRBV15; CDR3: CATSRDRDRGARSNEQFF; DNA: TGTGCCACCAGCAGAGACCGGGACAGGGGCGCGCGAAGCAATGAGCAGTTCTTC
length: 12; size: -; D: TRBD1; J: TRBJ1-2; V: TRBV28; CDR3: CASSFDRDGYTF; DNA: TGTGCCAGCAGCTTCGACAGGGATGGCTACACCTTC
length: 13; size: -; D: TRBD2; J: TRBJ2-7; V: TRBV4-2; CDR3: CASSRGLEGEQYF; DNA: TGTGCCAGCAGCCGTGGACTAGAGGGCGAGCAGTACTTC
length: 15; size: few; D: -; J: TRBJ2-5; V: TRBV6-5; CDR3: CASSYSGVSRETQYF; DNA: TGTGCCAGCAGTTACTCTGGTGTGAGCAGAGAGACCCAGTACTTC
length: 14; size: few; D: TRBD1; J: TRBJ2-5; V: TRBV7-6; CDR3: CASSLAPGGETQYF; DNA: TGTGCCAGCAGCTTAGCGCCAGGGGGTGAGACCCAGTACTTC
length: 15; size: -; D: TRBD2; J: TRBJ2-1; V: TRBV19; CDR3: CASSRTSLSFDEQFF; DNA: TGTGCCAGTAGTCGGACTAGTCTGTCATTCGATGAGCAGTTCTTC
length: 16; size: few; D: -; J: TRBJ1-5; V: TRBV27; CDR3: CASSPGPRASNQPQHF; DNA: TGTGCCAGCAGTCCTGGGCCCCGGGCGAGCAATCAGCCCCAGCATTTT
length: 15; size: -; D: TRBD2; J: TRBJ2-3; V: TRBV6-5; CDR3: CASTVTSGDTDTQYF; DNA: TGTGCCAGCACCGTGACTAGCGGGGACACAGATACGCAGTATTTT
length: 15; size: -; D: TRBD2; J: TRBJ2-7; V: TRBV5-1; CDR3: CASSLGTSGRDEQYF; DNA: TGCGCCAGCAGCTTGGGCACTAGCGGGAGAGACGAGCAGTACTTC
length: 14; size: -; D: -; J: TRBJ1-2; V: TRBV14; CDR3: CASSHGLGIYGYTF; DNA: TGTGCCAGCAGCCACGGTTTAGGGATCTATGGCTACACCTTC
length: 15; size: few; D: TRBD2; J: TRBJ2-3; V: TRBV6-6; CDR3: CASRTLAGSTDTQYF; DNA: TGTGCCAGCAGAACCCTAGCGGGTAGCACAGATACGCAGTATTTT
length: 15; size: few; D: TRBD1; J: TRBJ2-7; V: TRBV5-1; CDR3: CASSLMGDRSYEQYF; DNA: TGCGCCAGCAGCTTGATGGGGGACAGATCCTACGAGCAGTACTTC
length: 15; size: -; D: TRBD2; J: TRBJ2-7; V: TRBV5-1; CDR3: CASSPTAGGAYEQYF; DNA: TGCGCCAGCAGTCCCACGGCGGGAGGCGCCTACGAGCAGTACTTC
length: 14; size: few; D: -; J: TRBJ1-5; V: TRBV7-2; CDR3: CASSLIQTNQPQHF; DNA: TGTGCCAGCAGCTTGATCCAGACGAATCAGCCCCAGCATTTT
length: 14; size: few; D: TRBD2; J: TRBJ2-7; V: TRBV6-1; CDR3: CASSDPGLAYEQYF; DNA: TGTGCCAGCAGTGATCCGGGACTAGCGTACGAGCAGTACTTC
length: 15; size: -; D: -; J: TRBJ2-3; V: TRBV28; CDR3: CASSPTVGGTDTQYF; DNA: TGTGCCAGCAGCCCGACCGTGGGTGGGACAGATACGCAGTATTTT
length: 16; size: -; D: TRBD2; J: TRBJ2-2; V: TRBV7-9; CDR3: CASSLRSGRAPGELFF; DNA: TGTGCCAGCAGCTTAAGAAGCGGGAGGGCCCCCGGGGAGCTGTTTTTT
length: 14; size: -; D: TRBD2; J: TRBJ2-1; V: TRBV9; CDR3: CASSPRGTSFEQFF; DNA: TGTGCCAGCAGCCCGAGGGGGACTAGCTTTGAGCAGTTCTTC
length: 18; size: few; D: TRBD1; J: TRBJ2-3; V: TRBV5-1; CDR3: CASSYYPKQGRGTDTQYF; DNA: TGCGCCAGCAGCTACTACCCTAAACAGGGGAGAGGCACAGATACGCAGTATTTT
length: 15; size: -; D: -; J: TRBJ2-1; V: TRBV7-2; CDR3: CASSLSDWTYNEQFF; DNA: TGTGCCAGCAGCCTCAGTGACTGGACCTACAATGAGCAGTTCTTC
length: 13; size: few; D: -; J: TRBJ1-1; V: TRBV4-3; CDR3: CASKYLGNTEAFF; DNA: TGCGCCAGCAAGTATTTGGGGAACACTGAAGCTTTCTTT
length: 16; size: few; D: TRBD1; J: TRBJ1-5; V: TRBV7-2; CDR3: CASSSQYTQGSQPQHF; DNA: TGTGCCAGCAGCTCCCAATATACACAGGGGAGTCAGCCCCAGCATTTT
length: 13; size: -; D: -; J: TRBJ1-5; V: TRBV7-9; CDR3: CAGSGVSNQPQHF; DNA: TGTGCCGGGTCGGGGGTAAGCAATCAGCCCCAGCATTTT
length: 18; size: -; D: -; J: TRBJ2-1; V: TRBV29-1; CDR3: CSVDSVQTDPGLYNEQFF; DNA: TGCAGCGTTGATTCGGTTCAGACCGACCCAGGACTCTACAATGAGCAGTTCTTC
length: 13; size: -; D: -; J: TRBJ2-1; V: TRBV18; CDR3: CASSPQRSDEQFF; DNA: TGTGCCAGCTCACCACAACGGAGCGATGAGCAGTTCTTC
length: 11; size: -; D: -; J: TRBJ2-3; V: TRBV20-1; CDR3: CSTTTTDTQYF; DNA: TGCAGCACAACCACCACAGATACGCAGTATTTT
length: 15; size: once; D: -; J: TRBJ2-5; V: TRBV2; CDR3: CASNLLGGVGETQYF; DNA: TGTGCCAGCAACCTCTTAGGAGGCGTCGGAGAGACCCAGTACTTC
length: 15; size: -; D: -; J: TRBJ2-1; V: TRBV5-8; CDR3: CASSFSVTRDNEQFF; DNA: TGTGCCAGCAGCTTTTCTGTTACGCGCGACAATGAGCAGTTCTTC
length: 16; size: -; D: -; J: TRBJ2-7; V: TRBV6-1; CDR3: CASSERISNPTYEQYF; DNA: TGTGCCAGCAGTGAACGGATATCAAATCCGACCTACGAGCAGTACTTC
length: 15; size: few; D: -; J: TRBJ2-3; V: TRBV7-9; CDR3: CASSNFDRGTDTQYF; DNA: TGTGCCAGCAGCAATTTTGACCGGGGCACAGATACGCAGTATTTT
length: 15; size: few; D: TRBD1; J: TRBJ1-5; V: TRBV4-1; CDR3: CASSPRTGTNQPQHF; DNA: TGCGCCAGCAGCCCTCGGACAGGGACCAATCAGCCCCAGCATTTT
length: 18; size: few; D: -; J: TRBJ2-5; V: TRBV7-9; CDR3: CASSSFPSLLGDRETQYF; DNA: TGTGCCAGCAGCTCCTTCCCCTCCCTTTTAGGGGATAGAGAGACCCAGTACTTC
length: 15; size: few; D: TRBD1; J: TRBJ1-2; V: TRBV7-2; CDR3: CASSLGGGQYYGYTF; DNA: TGTGCCAGCAGCTTAGGAGGGGGCCAGTACTATGGCTACACCTTC
length: 13; size: -; D: -; J: TRBJ1-4; V: TRBV6-6; CDR3: CASSYSGGEKLFF; DNA: TGTGCCAGCAGTTACTCGGGGGGAGAAAAACTGTTTTTT
length: 16; size: few; D: -; J: TRBJ2-2; V: TRBV7-2; CDR3: CASSLVAGQNTGELFF; DNA: TGTGCCAGCAGCTTAGTAGCCGGACAGAACACCGGGGAGCTGTTTTTT
length: 13; size: -; D: -; J: TRBJ1-5; V: TRBV2; CDR3: CASRWGSNQPQHF; DNA: TGTGCCAGCAGGTGGGGAAGCAATCAGCCCCAGCATTTT
length: 15; size: few; D: -; J: TRBJ1-5; V: TRBV18; CDR3: CASSPRGLSNQPQHF; DNA: TGTGCCAGCTCACCGAGGGGGTTAAGCAATCAGCCCCAGCATTTT
length: 15; size: -; D: -; J: TRBJ2-2; V: TRBV7-2; CDR3: CASSLQASRTGELFF; DNA: TGTGCCAGCAGCTTACAAGCTAGCCGCACCGGGGAGCTGTTTTTT
length: 15; size: -; D: TRBD1; J: TRBJ2-3; V: TRBV28; CDR3: CASSFGVPHRGTQYF; DNA: TGTGCCAGCAGCTTTGGTGTCCCCCACAGGGGTACGCAGTATTTT
length: 15; size: few; D: TRBD2; J: TRBJ2-1; V: TRBV19; CDR3: CASSNSAGAYNEQFF; DNA: TGTGCCAGTAGCAACTCAGCGGGAGCTTACAATGAGCAGTTCTTC
length: 12; size: -; D: -; J: TRBJ2-1; V: TRBV7-2; CDR3: CASSPPGNEQFF; DNA: TGTGCCAGCAGCCCCCCGGGAAATGAGCAGTTCTTC
length: 14; size: few; D: -; J: TRBJ2-7; V: TRBV2; CDR3: CASSRDLYSYEQYF; DNA: TGTGCCAGCAGTAGAGACCTGTACTCCTACGAGCAGTACTTC
length: 14; size: -; D: -; J: TRBJ1-1; V: TRBV2; CDR3: CASSFGRMNTEAFF; DNA: TGTGCCAGCAGTTTCGGGCGGATGAACACTGAAGCTTTCTTT